There are many counts of the clone carrying this T cell receptor (beta chain). Its specificity is not known. This sample is part of a study of T-cell reconstitution after alpha-beta-depleted transplantation in children. The CDR3 is 15 residues long. Trimming pared 1 base from V and 6 bases from J, leaving 13 bases between. Germline V gives CDR1 SGHAT, CDR2 FQNNGV. Unique molecular identifiers tagged the TCRbeta library. TCRdb ran MiXCR on the PCR reads and lists one entry per CDR3 protein. This sample yields about a million distinct CDR3 sequences, of which roughly 29% are seen a single time; 28% belongs to the top ten. Study outcomes and limitations: Approximately two months post-transplant, alpha-beta T cells reportedly originated from several hundred expanded graft clones.

The sample consisted of PBMCs, mostly from graft donor cells, taken 360 days after TCRalphabeta/CD19-depleted stem cell transplant. The chain combines TRBV11-2 with TRBJ2-1; D is unclear. This receptor was taken from a boy younger than two who had a stem cell transplant for SCID, so the T cells may come from the graft donor. CDR3 DNA sequence: TGTGCCAGCAGCTTAGCCCCCATCTCCGGCAATGAGCAGTTCTTC. It translates to CASSLAPISGNEQFF.